A selection of T cell receptor beta chains follows, all from one sample in a study of tumor and adjacent non-tumor tissue in lung cancer. In TCRdb, the multiplex PCR reads were re-called with MiXCR into one record per CDR3 protein. Altogether about 80,000 distinct CDR3 sequences are present, 75% to 90% being singletons, with the ten largest covering approximately 12%. Sequenced input: lung tumor tissue. The receptor source for this set is a woman aged 50 to 65 with non-small cell lung cancer. Each CDR3 is given without its conserved first and last residue.

J | V | CDR3
TRBJ1-5 | TRBV6-6 | ASRQTGGAGHSQH
TRBJ2-2 | TRBV20-1 | SAGISGNTWELL
TRBJ1-3 | TRBV6-5 | LSSGDSRAGNTIY
TRBJ1-5 | TRBV4-1 | ASSQDPTSSQPQH
TRBJ2-3 | TRBV20-1 | NAQSGQGAQDTQY
TRBJ1-4 | TRBV10-2 | ANIEQGATNEKLF
TRBJ2-3 | TRBV20-1 | SAITSDTETQY
TRBJ2-1 | TRBV24-1 | ATSRASCRSYNEQF
TRBJ1-5 | TRBV6-1 | DISETWSNQPQH
TRBJ2-7 | TRBV20-1 | SARSPAEQH
TRBJ2-1 | TRBV24-1 | ATCDQTGTSTINEQF
TRBJ1-5 | TRBV6-6 | ASRQTGGGGQPQH
TRBJ2-1 | TRBV20-1 | SANPGQDHNEHF
TRBJ2-1 | TRBV11-2 | ASTPEGGASSYNEHF
TRBJ2-1 | TRBV11-2 | AGNKGGGGYNEQF